Presented here are 3 T cell receptor beta chains from one specimen sequenced in a study of Ad26.COV2.S vaccination and SARS-CoV-2 variants. Produced via immunoSEQ multiplex PCR; TCRdb's table is partial and in-frame only. The sample lists over 130,000 clones; 80% to 90% were seen once. The source was peripheral blood, collected after recovery from COVID-19. Receptor source: a human donor who had recovered from COVID-19.

The chain couples TRBV18 to TRBJ2-1; possibly TRBD1 or TRBD2 for D (5 bases each). The CDR3 covers 15 residues. Germline CDR1 KGHSH, CDR2 LQKENI. Trimming stripped 3 bases from V and 2 bases from J, with 11 bases between. CDR3 sequence: CASSPGTVTYNEQFF. In DNA form, the CDR3 reads TGTGCCAGCTCACCTGGGACGGTTACCTACAATGAGCAGTTCTTC.

V is TRBV28 and J is TRBJ1-1; D is ambiguous. Trimming shortened V by 2 bases and J by 8 bases, and 9 bases separated the two germline ends. The CDR3 consists of 12 residues. The germline gives CDR1 MDHEN, CDR2 SYDVKM. DNA for the CDR3: TGTGCCAGCAGTTTAACGGCGCACGAAGCTTTCTTT. This codes for CASSLTAHEAFF. Full variable domain (outside the CDR3, taken from reference TRBV28 and TRBJ1-1): DVKVTQSSRYLVKRTGEKVFLECVQDMDHENMFWYRQDPGLGLRLIYFSYDVKMKEKGDIPEGYSVSREKKERFSLILESASTNQTSMYLCASSLTAHEAFFGQGTRLTVV.

This clone appeared a few times. V usage is TRBV7-9 and J usage is TRBJ2-7, with 10 bases aligning to TRBD2. The V gene's germline CDR1 is SEHNR and CDR2 FQNEAQ (reference sequence). The CDR3 has 15 amino acids. Losses at the gene ends were 6 bases for V and 7 bases for J; bases not matched to a gene: 12. CDR3 residues: CASRALAGASGEQYF. The CDR3 DNA reads as TGTGCCAGCAGGGCCCTAGCGGGGGCCTCCGGGGAGCAGTACTTC.